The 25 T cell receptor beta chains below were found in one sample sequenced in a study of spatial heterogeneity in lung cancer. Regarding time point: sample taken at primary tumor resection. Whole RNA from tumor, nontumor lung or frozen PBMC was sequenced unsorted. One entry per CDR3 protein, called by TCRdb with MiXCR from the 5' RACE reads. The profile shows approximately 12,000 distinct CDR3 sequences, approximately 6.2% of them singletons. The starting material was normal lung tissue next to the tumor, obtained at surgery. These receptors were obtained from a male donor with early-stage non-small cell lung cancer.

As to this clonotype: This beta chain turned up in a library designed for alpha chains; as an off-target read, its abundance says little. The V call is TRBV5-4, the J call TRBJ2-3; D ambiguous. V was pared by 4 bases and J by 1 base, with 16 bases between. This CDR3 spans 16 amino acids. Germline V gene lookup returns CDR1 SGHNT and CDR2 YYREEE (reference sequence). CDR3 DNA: TGTGCCAGCAGCCTCCTGCAGACCTCCCGCACAGATACGCAGTATTTT. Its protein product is CASSLLQTSRTDTQYF.

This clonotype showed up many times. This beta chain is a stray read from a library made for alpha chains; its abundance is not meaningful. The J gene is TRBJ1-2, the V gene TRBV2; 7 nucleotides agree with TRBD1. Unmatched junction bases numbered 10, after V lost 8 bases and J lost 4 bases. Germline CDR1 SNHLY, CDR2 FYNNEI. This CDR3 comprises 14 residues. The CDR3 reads CASRSGTEFYGYTF. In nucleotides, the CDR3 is TGTGCCAGCCGGTCCGGGACAGAATTCTATGGCTACACCTTC. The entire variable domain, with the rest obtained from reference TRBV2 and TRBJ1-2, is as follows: EPEVTQTPSHQVTQMGQEVILRCVPISNHLYFYWYRQILGQKVEFLVSFYNNEISEKSEIFDDQFSVERPDGSNFTLKIRSTKLEDSAMYFCASRSGTEFYGYTFGSGTRLTVV.

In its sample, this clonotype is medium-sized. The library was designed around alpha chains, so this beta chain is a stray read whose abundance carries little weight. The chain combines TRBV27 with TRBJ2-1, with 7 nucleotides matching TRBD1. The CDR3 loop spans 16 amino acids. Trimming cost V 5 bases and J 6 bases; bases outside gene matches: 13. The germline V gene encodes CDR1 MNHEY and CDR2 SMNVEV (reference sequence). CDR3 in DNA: TGTGCCAGCAGTACCCGCACAGGGGATAAGGTCAATGAGCAGTTCTTC. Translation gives CASSTRTGDKVNEQFF.

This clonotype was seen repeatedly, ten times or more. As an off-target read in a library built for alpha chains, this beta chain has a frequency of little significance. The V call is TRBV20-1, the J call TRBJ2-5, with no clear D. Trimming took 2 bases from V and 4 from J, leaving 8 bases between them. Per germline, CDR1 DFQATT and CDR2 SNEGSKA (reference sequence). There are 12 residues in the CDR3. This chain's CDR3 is CSARPTAETQYF. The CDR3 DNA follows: TGCAGTGCTAGACCCACGGCAGAGACCCAGTACTTC.

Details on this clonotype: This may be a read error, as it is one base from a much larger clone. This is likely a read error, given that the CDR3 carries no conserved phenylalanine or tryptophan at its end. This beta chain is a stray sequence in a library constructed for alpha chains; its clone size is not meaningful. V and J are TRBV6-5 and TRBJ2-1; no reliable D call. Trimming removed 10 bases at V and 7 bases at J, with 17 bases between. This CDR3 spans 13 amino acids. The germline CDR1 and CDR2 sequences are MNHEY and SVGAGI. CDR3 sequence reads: CATRDTSWNEQFL. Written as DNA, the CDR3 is TGTGCCACCAGAGACACCTCTTGGAATGAGCAGTTCCTC.

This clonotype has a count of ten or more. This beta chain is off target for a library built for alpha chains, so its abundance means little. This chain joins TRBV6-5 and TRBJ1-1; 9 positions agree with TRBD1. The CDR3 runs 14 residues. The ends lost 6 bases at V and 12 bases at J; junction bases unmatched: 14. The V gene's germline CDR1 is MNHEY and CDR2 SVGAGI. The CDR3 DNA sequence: TGTGCCAGCAGCCGGTTGCGGGACAGGGCAAAAACTTTCTTT. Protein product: CASSRLRDRAKTFF.

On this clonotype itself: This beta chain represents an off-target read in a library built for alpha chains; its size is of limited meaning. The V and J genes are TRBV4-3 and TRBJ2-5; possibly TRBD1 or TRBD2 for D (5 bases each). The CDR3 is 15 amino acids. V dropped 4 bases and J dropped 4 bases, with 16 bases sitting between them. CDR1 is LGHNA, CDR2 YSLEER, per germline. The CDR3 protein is CASSPLGGGPETQYF. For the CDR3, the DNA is TGCGCCAGCAGCCCCCTTGGGGGTGGTCCAGAGACCCAGTACTTC.

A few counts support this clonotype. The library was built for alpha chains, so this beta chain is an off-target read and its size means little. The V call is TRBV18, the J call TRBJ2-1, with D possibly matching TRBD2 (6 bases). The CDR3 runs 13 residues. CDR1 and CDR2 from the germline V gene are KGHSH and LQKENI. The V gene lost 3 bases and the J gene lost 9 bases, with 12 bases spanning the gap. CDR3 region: CASSPPGASEQFF. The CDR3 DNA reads TGTGCCAGCTCACCTCCGGGAGCTAGTGAGCAGTTCTTC.

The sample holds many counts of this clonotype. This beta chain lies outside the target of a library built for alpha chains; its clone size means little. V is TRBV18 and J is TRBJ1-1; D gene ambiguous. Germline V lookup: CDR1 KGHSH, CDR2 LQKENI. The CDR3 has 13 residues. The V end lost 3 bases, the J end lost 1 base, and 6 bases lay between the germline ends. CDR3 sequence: CASSPFANTEAFF. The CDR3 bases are TGTGCCAGCTCACCGTTCGCGAACACTGAAGCTTTCTTT.

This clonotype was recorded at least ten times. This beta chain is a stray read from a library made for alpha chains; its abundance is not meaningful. The CDR3 region has the DNA TGTGCCAGCAGCAAGACAGGGTTCAAAAACATTCAGTACTTC. Its translation is CASSKTGFKNIQYF. The gene calls are TRBV27 and TRBJ2-4; 7 positions match TRBD1. Trimming at V came to 6 bases and at J to 3 bases, leaving 5 bases not matched to a gene. The CDR3 runs to 14 residues. CDR1 MNHEY and CDR2 SMNVEV come from the germline V gene (reference sequence).

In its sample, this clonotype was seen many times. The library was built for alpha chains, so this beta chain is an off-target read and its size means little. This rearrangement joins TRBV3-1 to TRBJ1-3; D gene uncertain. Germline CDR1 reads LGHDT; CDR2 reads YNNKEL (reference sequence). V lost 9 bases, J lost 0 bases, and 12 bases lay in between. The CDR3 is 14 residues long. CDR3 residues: CASRRTVSGNTIYF. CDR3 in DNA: TGTGCCAGTCGCCGGACGGTCTCTGGAAACACCATATATTTT. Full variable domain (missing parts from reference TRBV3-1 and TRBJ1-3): DTAVSQTPKYLVTQMGNDKSIKCEQNLGHDTMYWYKQDSKKFLKIMFSYNNKELIINETVPNRFSPKSPDKAHLNLHINSLELGDSAVYFCASRRTVSGNTIYFGEGSWLTVV.

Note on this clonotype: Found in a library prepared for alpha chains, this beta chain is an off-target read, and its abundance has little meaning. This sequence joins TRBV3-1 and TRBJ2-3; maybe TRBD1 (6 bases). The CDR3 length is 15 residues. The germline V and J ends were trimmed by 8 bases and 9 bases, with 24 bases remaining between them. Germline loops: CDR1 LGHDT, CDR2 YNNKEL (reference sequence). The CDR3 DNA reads TGTGCCAGCCAGGGGACCGACAGAATCAGCTGGACGCAGTATTTT. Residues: CASQGTDRISWTQYF.

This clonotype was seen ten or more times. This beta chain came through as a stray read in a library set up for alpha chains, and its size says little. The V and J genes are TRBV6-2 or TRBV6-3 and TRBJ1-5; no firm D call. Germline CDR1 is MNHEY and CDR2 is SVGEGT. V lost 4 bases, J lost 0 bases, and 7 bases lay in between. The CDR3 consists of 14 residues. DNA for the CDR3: TGTGCCAGCAGTTCCCAGTCTAGCAATCAGCCCCAGCATTTT. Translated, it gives CASSSQSSNQPQHF.

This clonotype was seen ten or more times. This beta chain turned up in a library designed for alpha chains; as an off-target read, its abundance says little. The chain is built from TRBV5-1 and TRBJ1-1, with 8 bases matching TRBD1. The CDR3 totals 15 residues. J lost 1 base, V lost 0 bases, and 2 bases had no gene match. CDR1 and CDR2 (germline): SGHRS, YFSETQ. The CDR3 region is CASSLGGQGNTEAFF. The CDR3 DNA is TGCGCCAGCAGCTTGGGCGGACAGGGGAACACTGAAGCTTTCTTT.

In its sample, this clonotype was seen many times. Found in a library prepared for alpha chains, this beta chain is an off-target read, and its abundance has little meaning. The CDR3 sequence is CASIQGGSYEQYF. The CDR3 nucleotides are TGTGCCAGCATCCAAGGGGGGTCCTACGAGCAGTACTTC. The V gene is TRBV28, the J gene TRBJ2-7; D possibly matches TRBD1 or TRBD2 (6 bases each). CDR3 length: 13 amino acids. With 7 bases removed from V and 1 base from J, the gap between germline ends came to 11 bases. Germline V CDR1 and CDR2: MDHEN, SYDVKM.

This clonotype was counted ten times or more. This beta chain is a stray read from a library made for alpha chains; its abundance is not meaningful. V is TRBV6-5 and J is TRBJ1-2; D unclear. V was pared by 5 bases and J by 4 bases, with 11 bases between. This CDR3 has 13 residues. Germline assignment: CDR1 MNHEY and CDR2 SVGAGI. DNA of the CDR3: TGTGCCAGCAGTCCGGATTTGGGCTATGGCTACACCTTC. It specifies CASSPDLGYGYTF.

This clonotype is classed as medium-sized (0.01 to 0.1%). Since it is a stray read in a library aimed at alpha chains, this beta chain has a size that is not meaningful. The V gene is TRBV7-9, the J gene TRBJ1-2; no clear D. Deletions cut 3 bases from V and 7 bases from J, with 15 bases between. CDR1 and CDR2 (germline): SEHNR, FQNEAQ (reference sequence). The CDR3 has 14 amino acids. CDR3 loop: CASSFDAVPAGYTF. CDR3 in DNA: TGTGCCAGCAGCTTTGACGCGGTCCCCGCTGGCTACACCTTC.

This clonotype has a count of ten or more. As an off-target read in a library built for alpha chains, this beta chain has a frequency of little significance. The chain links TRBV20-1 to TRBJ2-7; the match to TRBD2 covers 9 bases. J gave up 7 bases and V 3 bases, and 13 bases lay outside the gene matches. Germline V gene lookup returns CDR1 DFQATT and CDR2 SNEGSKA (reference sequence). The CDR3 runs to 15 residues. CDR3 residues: CSARPPASGDSEQYF. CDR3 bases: TGCAGTGCTAGGCCCCCGGCTAGCGGGGATTCAGAGCAGTACTTC.

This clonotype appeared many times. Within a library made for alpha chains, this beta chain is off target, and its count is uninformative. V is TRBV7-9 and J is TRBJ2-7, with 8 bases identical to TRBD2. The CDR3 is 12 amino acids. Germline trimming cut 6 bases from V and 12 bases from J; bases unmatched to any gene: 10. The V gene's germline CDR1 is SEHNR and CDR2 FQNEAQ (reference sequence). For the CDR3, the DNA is TGTGCCAGCAGACGCAATAGGACTAGCTGGTACTTC. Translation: CASRRNRTSWYF.

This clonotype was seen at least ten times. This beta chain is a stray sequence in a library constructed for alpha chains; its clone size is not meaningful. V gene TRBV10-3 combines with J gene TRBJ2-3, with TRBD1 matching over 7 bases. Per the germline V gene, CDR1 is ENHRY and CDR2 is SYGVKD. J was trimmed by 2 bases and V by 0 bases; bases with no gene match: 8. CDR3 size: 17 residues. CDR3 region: CAISESYGTANTDTQYF. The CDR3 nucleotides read TGTGCCATCAGTGAGTCGTACGGGACAGCGAACACAGATACGCAGTATTTT.

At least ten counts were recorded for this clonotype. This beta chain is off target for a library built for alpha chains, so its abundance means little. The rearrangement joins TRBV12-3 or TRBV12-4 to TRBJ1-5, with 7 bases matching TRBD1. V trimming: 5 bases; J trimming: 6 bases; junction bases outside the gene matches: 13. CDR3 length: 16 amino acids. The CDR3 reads CASSPRQGGTPQPQHF. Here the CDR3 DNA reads TGTGCCAGCAGTCCCAGACAGGGTGGTACTCCTCAGCCCCAGCATTTT.

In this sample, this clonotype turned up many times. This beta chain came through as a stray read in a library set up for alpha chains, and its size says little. The CDR3 spells CASTPGASRGYTF. CDR3 DNA sequence: TGTGCCAGCACCCCGGGAGCCTCGAGAGGCTACACCTTC. The V gene is TRBV6-5, the J gene TRBJ1-2; no reliable D call. The CDR3 totals 13 residues. Between the trimmed V and J ends, which lost 7 bases and 8 bases, there was a span of 17 bases. CDR1 is MNHEY, CDR2 SVGAGI, per germline.

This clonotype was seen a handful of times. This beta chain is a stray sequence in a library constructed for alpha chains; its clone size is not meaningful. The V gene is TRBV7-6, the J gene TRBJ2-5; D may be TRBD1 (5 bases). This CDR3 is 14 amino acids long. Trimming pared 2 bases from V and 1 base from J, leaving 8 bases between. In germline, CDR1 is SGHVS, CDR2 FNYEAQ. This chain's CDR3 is CASSLYQGQETQYF. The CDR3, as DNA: TGTGCCAGCAGCTTATATCAGGGCCAAGAGACCCAGTACTTC.

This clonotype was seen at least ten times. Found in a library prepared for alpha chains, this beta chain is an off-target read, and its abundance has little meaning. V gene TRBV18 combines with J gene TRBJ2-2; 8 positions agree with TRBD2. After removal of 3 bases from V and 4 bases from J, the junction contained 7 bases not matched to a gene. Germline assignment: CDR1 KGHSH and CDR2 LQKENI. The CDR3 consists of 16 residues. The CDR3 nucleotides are TGTGCCAGCTCACCCGTCGGACTAGCTTCCACCGGGGAGCTGTTTTTT. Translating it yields CASSPVGLASTGELFF.

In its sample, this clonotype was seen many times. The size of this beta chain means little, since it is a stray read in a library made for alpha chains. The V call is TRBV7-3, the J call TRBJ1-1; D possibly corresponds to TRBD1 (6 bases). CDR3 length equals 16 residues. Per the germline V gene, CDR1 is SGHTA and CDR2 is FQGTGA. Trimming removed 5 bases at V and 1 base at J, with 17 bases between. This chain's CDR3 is CASSLRGTPKNTEAFF. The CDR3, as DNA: TGTGCCAGCAGCCTGCGGGGGACACCCAAGAACACTGAAGCTTTCTTT.